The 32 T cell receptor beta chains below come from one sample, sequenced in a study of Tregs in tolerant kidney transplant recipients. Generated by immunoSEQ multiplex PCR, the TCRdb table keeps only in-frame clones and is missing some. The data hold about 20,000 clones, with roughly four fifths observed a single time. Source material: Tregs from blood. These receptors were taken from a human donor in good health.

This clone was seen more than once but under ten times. The CDR3 nucleotides read TGCGCCAGCAGCCAGACCCCTATCAGCGGGGGGTACAATGAGCAGTTCTTC. Protein: CASSQTPISGGYNEQFF. The chain employs TRBV4-1 and TRBJ2-1; TRBD2 matches at 9 bases. Looked up from germline, CDR1 is MGHRA and CDR2 is YSYEKL. Losses at the gene ends were 3 bases for V and 4 bases for J; bases not matched to a gene: 10. This CDR3 is built from 17 residues.

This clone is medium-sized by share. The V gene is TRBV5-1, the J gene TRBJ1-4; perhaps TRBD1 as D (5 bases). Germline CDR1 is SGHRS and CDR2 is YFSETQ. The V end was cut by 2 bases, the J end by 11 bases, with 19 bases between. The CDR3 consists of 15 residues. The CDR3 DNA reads TGCGCCAGCAGCTTTGGGCAGGGAACCCGGGGGAAACTGTTTTTT. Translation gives CASSFGQGTRGKLFF. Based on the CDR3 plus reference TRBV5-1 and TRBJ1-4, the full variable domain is KAGVTQTPRYLIKTRGQQVTLSCSPISGHRSVSWYQQTPGQGLQFLFEYFSETQRNKGNFPGRFSGRQFSNSRSEMNVSTLELGDSALYLCASSFGQGTRGKLFFGSGTQLSVL.

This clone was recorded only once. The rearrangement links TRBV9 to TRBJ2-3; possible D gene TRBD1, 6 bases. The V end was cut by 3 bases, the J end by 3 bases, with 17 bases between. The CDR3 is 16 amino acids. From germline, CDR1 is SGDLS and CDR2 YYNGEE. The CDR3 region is CASSGKSLRGTDTQYF. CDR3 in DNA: TGTGCCAGCAGCGGGAAATCATTAAGGGGGACAGATACGCAGTATTTT. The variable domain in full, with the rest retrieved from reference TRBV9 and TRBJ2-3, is DSGVTQTPKHLITATGQRVTLRCSPRSGDLSVYWYQQSLDQGLQFLIQYYNGEERAKGNILERFSAQQFPDLHSELNLSSLELGDSALYFCASSGKSLRGTDTQYFGPGTRLTVL.

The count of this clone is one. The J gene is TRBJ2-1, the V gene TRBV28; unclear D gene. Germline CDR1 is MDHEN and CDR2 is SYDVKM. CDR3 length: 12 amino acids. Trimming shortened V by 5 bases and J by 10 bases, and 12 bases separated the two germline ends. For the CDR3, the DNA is TGTGCCAGCAGTCGATCCCTCAGGGAGCAGTTCTTC. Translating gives CASSRSLREQFF. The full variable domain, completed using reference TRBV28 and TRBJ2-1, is DVKVTQSSRYLVKRTGEKVFLECVQDMDHENMFWYRQDPGLGLRLIYFSYDVKMKEKGDIPEGYSVSREKKERFSLILESASTNQTSMYLCASSRSLREQFFGPGTRLTVL.

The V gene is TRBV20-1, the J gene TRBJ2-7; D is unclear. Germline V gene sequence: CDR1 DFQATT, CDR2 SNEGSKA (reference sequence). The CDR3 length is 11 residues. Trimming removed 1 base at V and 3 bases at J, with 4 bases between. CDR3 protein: CSARAHYEQYF. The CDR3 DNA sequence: TGCAGTGCTAGAGCCCACTACGAGCAGTACTTC.

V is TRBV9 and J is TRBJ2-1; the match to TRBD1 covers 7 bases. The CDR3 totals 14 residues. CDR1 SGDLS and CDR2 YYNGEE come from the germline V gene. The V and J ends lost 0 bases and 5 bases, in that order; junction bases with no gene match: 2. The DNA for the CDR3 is TGTGCCAGCAGCGTAGACAGGGGACACAATGAGCAGTTCTTC. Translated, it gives CASSVDRGHNEQFF.

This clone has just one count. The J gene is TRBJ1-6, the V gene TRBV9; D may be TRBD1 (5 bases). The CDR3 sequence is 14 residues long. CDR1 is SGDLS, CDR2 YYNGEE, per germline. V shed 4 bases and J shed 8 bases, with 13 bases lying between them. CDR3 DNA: TGTGCCAGCAGCCCGGGACGGCGAGATTCACCCCTCCACTTT. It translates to CASSPGRRDSPLHF.

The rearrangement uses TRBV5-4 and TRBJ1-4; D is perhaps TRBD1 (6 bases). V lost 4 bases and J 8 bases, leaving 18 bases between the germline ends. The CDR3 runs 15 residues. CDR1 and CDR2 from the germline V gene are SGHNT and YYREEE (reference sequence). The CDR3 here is CASSPEGTKAEKLFF. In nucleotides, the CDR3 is TGTGCCAGCAGCCCGGAGGGGACAAAGGCGGAAAAACTGTTTTTT.

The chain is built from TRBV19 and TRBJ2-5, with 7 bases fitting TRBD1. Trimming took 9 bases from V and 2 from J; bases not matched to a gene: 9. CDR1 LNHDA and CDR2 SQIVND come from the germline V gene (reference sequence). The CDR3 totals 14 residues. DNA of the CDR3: TGTGCCAGCTCCCCGGGACAGATACAAGAGACCCAGTACTTC. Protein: CASSPGQIQETQYF.

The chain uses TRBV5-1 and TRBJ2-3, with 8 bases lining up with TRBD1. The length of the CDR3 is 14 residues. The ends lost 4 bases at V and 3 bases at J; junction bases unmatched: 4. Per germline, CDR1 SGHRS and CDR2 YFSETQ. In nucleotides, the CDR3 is TGCGCCAGCAGCCCAGGACAGGGAACAGATACGCAGTATTTT. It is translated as CASSPGQGTDTQYF.

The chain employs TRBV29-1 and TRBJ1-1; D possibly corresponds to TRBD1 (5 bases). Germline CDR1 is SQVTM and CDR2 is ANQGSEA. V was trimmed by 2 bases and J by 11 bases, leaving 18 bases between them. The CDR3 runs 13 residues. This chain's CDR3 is CSVETAHGGRAFF. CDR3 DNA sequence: TGCAGCGTTGAAACTGCTCATGGGGGTAGGGCTTTCTTT. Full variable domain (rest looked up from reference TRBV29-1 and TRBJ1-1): SAVISQKPSRDICQRGTSLTIQCQVDSQVTMMFWYRQQPGQSLTLIATANQGSEATYESGFVIDKFPISRPNLTFSTLTVSNMSPEDSSIYLCSVETAHGGRAFFGQGTRLTVV.

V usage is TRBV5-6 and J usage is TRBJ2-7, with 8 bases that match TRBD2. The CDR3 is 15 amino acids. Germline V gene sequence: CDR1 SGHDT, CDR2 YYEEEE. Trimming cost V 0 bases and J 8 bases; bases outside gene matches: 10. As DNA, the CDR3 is TGTGCCAGCAGCTTGGTGCGCGGGAGGAGGAATCAGCAGTACTTC. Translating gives CASSLVRGRRNQQYF. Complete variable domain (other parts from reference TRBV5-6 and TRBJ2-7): DAGVTQSPTHLIKTRGQQVTLRCSPKSGHDTVSWYQQALGQGPQFIFQYYEEEERQRGNFPDRFSGHQFPNYSSELNVNALLLGDSALYLCASSLVRGRRNQQYFGPGTRLTVT.

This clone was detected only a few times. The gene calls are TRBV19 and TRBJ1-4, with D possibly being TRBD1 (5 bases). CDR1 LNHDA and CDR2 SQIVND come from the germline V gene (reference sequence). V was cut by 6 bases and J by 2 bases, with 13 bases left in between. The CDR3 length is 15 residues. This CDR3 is CASRQDLFTNEKLFF. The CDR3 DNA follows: TGTGCCAGTAGACAGGATCTATTTACTAATGAAAAACTGTTTTTT. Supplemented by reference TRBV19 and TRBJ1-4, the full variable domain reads DGGITQSPKYLFRKEGQNVTLSCEQNLNHDAMYWYRQDPGQGLRLIYYSQIVNDFQKGDIAEGYSVSREKKESFPLTVTSAQKNPTAFYLCASRQDLFTNEKLFFGSGTQLSVL.

The DNA for the CDR3 is TGTGCCACCAGCAGCAGCGGGGGTGGGAATGAGCAGTTCTTC. Translation: CATSSSGGGNEQFF. V and J are TRBV15 and TRBJ2-1, with 8 bases identical to TRBD2. Per germline, CDR1 LNHNV and CDR2 YYDKDF (reference sequence). The trim removed 3 bases at V and 7 bases at J, leaving 5 bases unmatched. The CDR3 runs 14 residues.

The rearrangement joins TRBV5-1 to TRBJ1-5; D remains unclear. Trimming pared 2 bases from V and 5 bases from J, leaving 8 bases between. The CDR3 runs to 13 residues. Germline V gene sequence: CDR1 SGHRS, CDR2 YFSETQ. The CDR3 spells CASSLGGYQPQHF. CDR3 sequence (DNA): TGCGCCAGCAGCTTAGGAGGGTATCAGCCCCAGCATTTT.

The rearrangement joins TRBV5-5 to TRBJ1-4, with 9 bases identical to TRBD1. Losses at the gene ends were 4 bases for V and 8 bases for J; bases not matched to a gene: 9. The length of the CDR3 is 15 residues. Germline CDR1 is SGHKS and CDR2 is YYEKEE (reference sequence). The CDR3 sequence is CASSQPTGGLEKLFF. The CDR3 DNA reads TGTGCCAGCAGCCAACCGACAGGGGGGCTCGAAAAACTGTTTTTT.

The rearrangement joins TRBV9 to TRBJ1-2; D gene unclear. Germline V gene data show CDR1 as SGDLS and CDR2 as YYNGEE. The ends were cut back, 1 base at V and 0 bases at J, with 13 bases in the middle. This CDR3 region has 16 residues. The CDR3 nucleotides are TGTGCCAGCAGCGTACTGCCAACGCACCCTAACTATGGCTACACCTTC. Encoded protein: CASSVLPTHPNYGYTF. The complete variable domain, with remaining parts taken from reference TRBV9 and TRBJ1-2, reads DSGVTQTPKHLITATGQRVTLRCSPRSGDLSVYWYQQSLDQGLQFLIQYYNGEERAKGNILERFSAQQFPDLHSELNLSSLELGDSALYFCASSVLPTHPNYGYTFGSGTRLTVV.

CDR3 amino acids: CASSPAPTGIYEQYF. In DNA, the CDR3 is TGCGCCAGCAGCCCAGCACCGACAGGGATCTACGAGCAGTACTTC. The rearrangement links TRBV5-1 to TRBJ2-7; the match to TRBD1 covers 7 bases. The V segment lost 4 bases and the J segment 3 bases; nucleotides outside the gene matches: 10. The CDR3 length is 15 residues. Germline values: CDR1 SGHRS, CDR2 YFSETQ.

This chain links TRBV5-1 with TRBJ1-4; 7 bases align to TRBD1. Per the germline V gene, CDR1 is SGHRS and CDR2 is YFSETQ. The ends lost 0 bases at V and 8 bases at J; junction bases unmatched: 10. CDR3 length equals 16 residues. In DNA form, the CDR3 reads TGCGCCAGCAGCTTGGGTCGAGGGCAGGGGGGCGAAAAACTGTTTTTT. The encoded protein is CASSLGRGQGGEKLFF. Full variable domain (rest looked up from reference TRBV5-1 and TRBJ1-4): KAGVTQTPRYLIKTRGQQVTLSCSPISGHRSVSWYQQTPGQGLQFLFEYFSETQRNKGNFPGRFSGRQFSNSRSEMNVSTLELGDSALYLCASSLGRGQGGEKLFFGSGTQLSVL.

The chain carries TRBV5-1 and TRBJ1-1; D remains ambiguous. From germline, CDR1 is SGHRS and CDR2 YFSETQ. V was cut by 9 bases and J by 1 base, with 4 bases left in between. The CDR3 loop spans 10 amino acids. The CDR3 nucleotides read TGCGCCAATTCGAACACTGAAGCTTTCTTT. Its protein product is CANSNTEAFF.

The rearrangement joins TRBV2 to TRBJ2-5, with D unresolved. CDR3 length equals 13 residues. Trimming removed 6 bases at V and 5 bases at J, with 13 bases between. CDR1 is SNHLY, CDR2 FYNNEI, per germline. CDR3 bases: TGTGCCAGCAGATACCTAAACGGGGAGACCCAGTACTTC. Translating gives CASRYLNGETQYF.

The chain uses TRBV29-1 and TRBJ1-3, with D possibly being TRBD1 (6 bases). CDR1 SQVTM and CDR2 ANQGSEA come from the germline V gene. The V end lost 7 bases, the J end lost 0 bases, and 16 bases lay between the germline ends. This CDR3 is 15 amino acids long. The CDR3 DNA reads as TGCAGCGCTGGCAACAGGGCAAACTCTGGAAACACCATATATTTT. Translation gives CSAGNRANSGNTIYF.

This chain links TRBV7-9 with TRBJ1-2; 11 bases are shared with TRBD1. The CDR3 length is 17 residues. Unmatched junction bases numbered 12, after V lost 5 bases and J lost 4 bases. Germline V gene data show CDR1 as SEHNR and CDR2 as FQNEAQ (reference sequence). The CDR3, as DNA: TGTGCCAGCAGCCAGGGACCGGGACAGGGGGTAGGCTATGGCTACACCTTC. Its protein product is CASSQGPGQGVGYGYTF.

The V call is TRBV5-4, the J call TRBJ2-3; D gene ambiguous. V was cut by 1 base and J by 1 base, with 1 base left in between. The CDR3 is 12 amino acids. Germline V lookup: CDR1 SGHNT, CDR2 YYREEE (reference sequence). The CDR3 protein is CASSLRTDTQYF. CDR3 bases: TGTGCCAGCAGCTTGCGCACAGATACGCAGTATTTT.

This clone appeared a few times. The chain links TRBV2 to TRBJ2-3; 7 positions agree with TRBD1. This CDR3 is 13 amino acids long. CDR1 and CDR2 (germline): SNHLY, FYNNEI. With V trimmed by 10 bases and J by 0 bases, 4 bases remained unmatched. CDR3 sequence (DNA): TGTGCCATAGTGACAGGGAGCACAGATACGCAGTATTTT. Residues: CAIVTGSTDTQYF. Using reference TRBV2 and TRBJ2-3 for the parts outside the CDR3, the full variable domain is EPEVTQTPSHQVTQMGQEVILRCVPISNHLYFYWYRQILGQKVEFLVSFYNNEISEKSEIFDDQFSVERPDGSNFTLKIRSTKLEDSAMYFCAIVTGSTDTQYFGPGTRLTVL.

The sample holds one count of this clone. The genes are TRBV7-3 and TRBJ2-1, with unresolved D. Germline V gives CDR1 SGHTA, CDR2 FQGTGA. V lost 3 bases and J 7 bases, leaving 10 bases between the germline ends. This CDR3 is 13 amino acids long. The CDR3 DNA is TGTGCCAGCAGCTTTCGGCCTTCGAATGAGCAGTTCTTC. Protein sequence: CASSFRPSNEQFF.

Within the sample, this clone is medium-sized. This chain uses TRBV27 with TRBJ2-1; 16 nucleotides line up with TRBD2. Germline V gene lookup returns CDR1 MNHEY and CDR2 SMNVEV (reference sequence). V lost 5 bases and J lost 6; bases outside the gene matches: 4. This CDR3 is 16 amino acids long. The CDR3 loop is CASSPGLAGGGNEQFF. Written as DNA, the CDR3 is TGTGCCAGCAGTCCGGGACTAGCGGGAGGGGGCAATGAGCAGTTCTTC.

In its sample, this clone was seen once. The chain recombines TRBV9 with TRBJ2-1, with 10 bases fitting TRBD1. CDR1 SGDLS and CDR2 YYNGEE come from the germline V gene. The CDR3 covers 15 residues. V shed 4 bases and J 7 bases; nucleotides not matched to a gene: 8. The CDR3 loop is CASSLRRTGGNEQFF. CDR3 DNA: TGTGCCAGCAGCCTCCGGAGGACAGGGGGGAATGAGCAGTTCTTC.

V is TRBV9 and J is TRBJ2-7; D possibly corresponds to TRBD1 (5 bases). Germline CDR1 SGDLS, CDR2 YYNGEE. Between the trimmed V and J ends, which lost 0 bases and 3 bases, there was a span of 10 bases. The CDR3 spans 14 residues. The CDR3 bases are TGTGCCAGCAGCGTAGGTCCCCAGGGCTACGAGCAGTACTTC. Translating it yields CASSVGPQGYEQYF.

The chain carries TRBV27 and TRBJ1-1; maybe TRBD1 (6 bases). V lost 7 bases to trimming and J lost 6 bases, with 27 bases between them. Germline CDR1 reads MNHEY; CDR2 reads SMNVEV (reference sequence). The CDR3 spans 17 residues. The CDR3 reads CASIPGAGSVLRAEAFF. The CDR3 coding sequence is TGTGCCAGCATCCCAGGGGCTGGGTCGGTCTTGCGGGCTGAAGCTTTCTTT.

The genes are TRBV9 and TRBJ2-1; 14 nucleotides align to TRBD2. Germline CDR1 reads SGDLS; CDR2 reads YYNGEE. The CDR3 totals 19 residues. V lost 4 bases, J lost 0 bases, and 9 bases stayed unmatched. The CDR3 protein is CASSLGTSGGPSSYNEQFF. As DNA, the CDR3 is TGTGCCAGCAGCCTCGGGACTAGCGGGGGCCCTAGCTCCTACAATGAGCAGTTCTTC.

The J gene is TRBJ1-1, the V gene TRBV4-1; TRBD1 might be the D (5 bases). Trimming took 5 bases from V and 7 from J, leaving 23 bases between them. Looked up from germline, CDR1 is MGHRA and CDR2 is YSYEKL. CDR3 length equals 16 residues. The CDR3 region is CASSWSSKGHQGEAFF. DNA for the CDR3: TGCGCCAGCAGCTGGAGCTCTAAGGGCCACCAGGGTGAAGCTTTCTTT.